The 12 T cell receptor beta chains presented below share a single source sample, sequenced in a study of Graves' ophthalmopathy and Graves' hyperthyroidism. RNA transcripts were the source from which TCR beta CDR3 regions were amplified. RT-PCR was first run with HTBI primers, then multiplex PCR in a second round. TCRdb recomputed calls from the multiplex PCR reads with MiXCR, one row per CDR3 protein. The sample yields about 370,000 distinct CDR3 sequences, about a sixth seen once. Sequences were obtained from peripheral blood. These receptors came from a young woman with Graves' ophthalmopathy.

A few counts support this clonotype. V is TRBV7-8 and J is TRBJ2-5; no clear D gene. The CDR3 is made up of 16 amino acids. V was pared by 5 bases and J by 4 bases, with 20 bases between. From germline, CDR1 is SGHVS and CDR2 FQNEAQ. This CDR3 is CASSLRSKESLETQYF. The CDR3 nucleotides read TGTGCCAGCAGCCTCCGTAGTAAGGAGAGCTTAGAGACCCAGTACTTC.

This clonotype was detected ten times or more. This chain joins TRBV20-1 and TRBJ2-7; TRBD1 agrees at 11 bases. With V trimmed by 2 bases and J by 5 bases, 8 bases remained unmatched. Germline CDR1 and CDR2: DFQATT and SNEGSKA (reference sequence). The CDR3 contains 15 residues. Here the CDR3 DNA reads TGCAGTGCTAGAAGTGCGGACAGGGGGCTAAACGAGCAGTACTTC. Its protein product is CSARSADRGLNEQYF.

The gene calls are TRBV7-2 and TRBJ2-5, with a tentative D call TRBD1 (5 bases). Germline V gives CDR1 SGHTA, CDR2 FQGNSA. V was pared by 5 bases and J by 7 bases, with 17 bases between. This CDR3 region has 14 residues. The CDR3 loop is CASSAQGELGTQYF. The DNA of the CDR3 is TGTGCCAGCAGCGCTCAGGGTGAACTTGGGACCCAGTACTTC.

This clonotype was observed at least ten times. A read error may explain this, as a much larger clone is one base away. The chain links TRBV2 to TRBJ2-5, with 11 bases matching TRBD1. Germline values: CDR1 SNHLY, CDR2 FYNNEI. CDR3 length: 14 residues. The CDR3 DNA reads as TGTGCCAGCAGTAGGACAGGGGGCCGAGAGGCCCAGTACTTC. Translated: CASSRTGGREAQYF.

This clonotype was found many times. The rearrangement joins TRBV30 to TRBJ1-3, with no clear D. CDR3 size: 11 residues. Between the trimmed V and J ends, which lost 3 bases and 4 bases, there was a span of 4 bases. CDR1 and CDR2 from the germline V gene are GTSNPN and SVGIG (reference sequence). CDR3 DNA sequence: TGTGCCTGGAGAATCGGAAACACCATATATTTT. Translated: CAWRIGNTIYF.

This clonotype was recorded many times. The gene calls are TRBV20-1 and TRBJ1-2; D gene ambiguous. CDR1 is DFQATT and CDR2 is SNEGSKA in the germline V gene (reference sequence). The CDR3 has 9 amino acids. Trimming removed 7 bases from V and 8 bases from J, with 8 bases in between. CDR3 sequence reads: CSGAKGYTF. The CDR3 coding sequence is TGCAGTGGGGCCAAGGGCTACACCTTC.

This clonotype was picked up many times. The gene calls are TRBV4-3 and TRBJ1-3; no clear D. CDR1 LGHNA and CDR2 YSLEER come from the germline V gene. V lost 2 bases and J lost 2, with 7 bases in between. The CDR3 covers 14 residues. Here the CDR3 reads CASSQPGPGNTIYF. CDR3 bases: TGCGCCAGCAGCCAACCGGGCCCTGGAAACACCATATATTTT.

At least ten counts were recorded for this clonotype. This sequence joins TRBV5-1 and TRBJ2-2, with D unclear. Trimming stripped 0 bases from V and 0 bases from J, with 12 bases between. The CDR3 has 17 amino acids. Germline V gene lookup returns CDR1 SGHRS and CDR2 YFSETQ. The CDR3 here is CASSLGDLRTNTGELFF. The CDR3, as DNA: TGCGCCAGCAGCTTGGGGGATTTAAGAACGAACACCGGGGAGCTGTTTTTT.

The genes are TRBV7-9 and TRBJ2-7; 10 bases are shared with TRBD1. V was clipped by 5 bases and J by 4 bases; unmatched bases: 5. Germline V gene lookup returns CDR1 SEHNR and CDR2 FQNEAQ (reference sequence). This CDR3 spans 14 amino acids. The CDR3 DNA follows: TGTGCCAGCAGCCCGGGACAGGGGCAATACGAGCAGTACTTC. Encoded protein: CASSPGQGQYEQYF.

The sample holds many counts of this clonotype. This chain connects TRBV11-2 to TRBJ2-7, with D unresolved. V was pared by 4 bases and J by 3 bases, with 7 bases between. Germline assignment: CDR1 SGHAT and CDR2 FQNNGV. The CDR3 length is 12 residues. Here the CDR3 reads CASSSPRYEQYF. The CDR3 nucleotides are TGTGCCAGCAGCTCCCCACGCTACGAGCAGTACTTC.

The chain carries TRBV12-3 or TRBV12-4 and TRBJ2-7; D is ambiguous. The ends were cut back, 5 bases at V and 7 bases at J, with 15 bases in the middle. This CDR3 spans 13 amino acids. CDR3 protein: CASSPGEAWEQYF. Written as DNA, the CDR3 is TGTGCCAGCAGTCCGGGCGAGGCTTGGGAGCAGTACTTC.

This clonotype was observed many times. The chain joins TRBV6-5 to TRBJ1-6, with TRBD1 identical over 7 bases. Trimming at V came to 7 bases and at J to 3 bases, leaving 6 bases not matched to a gene. This CDR3 comprises 15 residues. Germline loops: CDR1 MNHEY, CDR2 SVGAGI. CDR3 loop: CASKGQVFYNSPLHF. CDR3 in DNA: TGTGCCAGCAAAGGACAGGTCTTCTATAATTCACCCCTCCACTTT.